One and the same sample provided the 20 T cell receptor beta chains below, sequenced in a study of shared clonotypes between healthy human individuals. The naive CD8 subset, CD45RO-negative cells positively selected for CCR7, excluded terminally differentiated effector memory CD45RA+ cells. The repertoire was sequenced with immunoSEQ multiplex PCR; TCRdb's copy has only in-frame clones and lacks some. The table lists 2 million to 2.5 million clones, approximately 94% of them singletons. The sequenced sample was naive CD8+ T cells from PBMCs. These receptor sequences come from a man aged 18 to 30 in good health. Some clones in this sample may be carry-over from other donors' samples.

The chain joins TRBV2 to TRBJ2-4; 7 nucleotides agree with TRBD1. The CDR3 contains 17 residues. Per germline, CDR1 SNHLY and CDR2 FYNNEI. The trim removed 2 bases at V and 2 bases at J, leaving 9 bases unmatched. This chain's CDR3 is CASSEWADRVTKNIQYF. The CDR3 DNA reads as TGTGCCAGCAGTGAATGGGCTGACAGGGTAACCAAAAACATTCAGTACTTC.

The V and J genes are TRBV2 and TRBJ2-1; 8 nucleotides match TRBD1. This CDR3 is built from 16 residues. Losses at the gene ends were 5 bases for V and 1 base for J; bases not matched to a gene: 7. The germline CDR1 and CDR2 sequences are SNHLY and FYNNEI. CDR3 residues: CASSLNRQGSYNEQFF. The CDR3 region has the DNA TGTGCCAGCAGTCTTAATAGACAGGGGTCCTACAATGAGCAGTTCTTC.

The J gene is TRBJ1-1, the V gene TRBV11-2; 7 nucleotides match TRBD1. The germline V gene has CDR1 SGHAT and CDR2 FQNNGV. Unmatched junction bases numbered 5, after V lost 0 bases and J lost 10 bases. CDR3 size: 13 residues. This CDR3 is CASSLDRRQGAFF. DNA for the CDR3: TGTGCCAGCAGCTTAGATCGAAGACAGGGAGCTTTCTTT.

In regard to this clone: Other nucleotide sequences in the sample specify the same CDR3. The chain combines TRBV27 with TRBJ1-5; D might be TRBD1 (5 bases). V lost 2 bases and J 1 base, leaving 6 bases between the germline ends. The CDR3 length is 14 residues. Germline CDR1 MNHEY, CDR2 SMNVEV (reference sequence). CDR3 loop: CASSLRGSNQPQHF. CDR3 nucleotides: TGTGCCAGCAGTTTACGGGGGAGCAATCAGCCCCAGCATTTT.

CDR3 DNA: TGTGCCAGCAGGGCGAGCGGGACCGGGGAGACCCAGTACTTC. Encoded protein: CASRASGTGETQYF. The rearrangement uses TRBV28 and TRBJ2-5, with 7 bases identical to TRBD2. Germline CDR1 MDHEN, CDR2 SYDVKM. CDR3 size: 14 residues. V trimming: 6 bases; J trimming: 5 bases; junction bases outside the gene matches: 9.

The chain uses TRBV28 and TRBJ2-5, with 12 bases fitting TRBD2. J was trimmed by 5 bases and V by 5 bases; bases with no gene match: 6. The CDR3 runs to 15 residues. Germline V gene data show CDR1 as MDHEN and CDR2 as SYDVKM. CDR3 residues: CASSASGRARETQYF. CDR3 bases: TGTGCCAGCAGTGCTAGCGGGAGGGCCAGGGAGACCCAGTACTTC.

V is TRBV6-1 and J is TRBJ2-7, with 10 bases that match TRBD1. The CDR3 totals 15 residues. V shed 2 bases, J shed 4 bases, and the junction held 5 bases outside the gene matches. CDR1 and CDR2 (germline): MNHNS, SASEGT. DNA of the CDR3: TGTGCCAGCAGTGAATGGACAGGGGGAGTTTACGAGCAGTACTTC. It is translated as CASSEWTGGVYEQYF.

J is TRBJ1-2 and V is TRBV13; D may be TRBD1 (5 bases). CDR1 and CDR2 (germline): PRHDT, FYEKMQ (reference sequence). CDR3 length: 17 amino acids. V lost 5 bases to trimming and J lost 4 bases, with 23 bases between them. The CDR3 sequence is CASSPNGRGESSYGYTF. The CDR3 nucleotides read TGTGCCAGCAGCCCAAACGGGCGGGGGGAGTCCAGCTATGGCTACACCTTC.

On this clone: The sample carries other DNA sequences with the same CDR3. The chain recombines TRBV19 with TRBJ1-5, with TRBD1 matching 7 bases. Germline V gene sequence: CDR1 LNHDA, CDR2 SQIVND (reference sequence). The length of the CDR3 is 14 residues. Unmatched junction bases numbered 6, after V lost 3 bases and J lost 7 bases. The CDR3 bases are TGTGCCAGTAGTATCCGGGACAGCGGGCAGCCCCAGCATTTT. Amino acids: CASSIRDSGQPQHF. The variable domain in full, with the rest retrieved from reference TRBV19 and TRBJ1-5, is DGGITQSPKYLFRKEGQNVTLSCEQNLNHDAMYWYRQDPGQGLRLIYYSQIVNDFQKGDIAEGYSVSREKKESFPLTVTSAQKNPTAFYLCASSIRDSGQPQHFGDGTRLSIL.

The genes are TRBV5-1 and TRBJ1-1; D ambiguous. Germline loops: CDR1 SGHRS, CDR2 YFSETQ. V lost 0 bases and J lost 1, with 10 bases in between. The CDR3 contains 15 residues. This CDR3 reads CASSLVGGRNTEAFF. CDR3 sequence (DNA): TGCGCCAGCAGCTTGGTAGGTGGGAGGAACACTGAAGCTTTCTTT.

Note on this clone: The identical CDR3 is also encoded by other nucleotide sequences in the sample. V and J are TRBV27 and TRBJ1-1; TRBD1 aligns across 9 bases. Germline V gene lookup returns CDR1 MNHEY and CDR2 SMNVEV (reference sequence). J lost 0 bases, V lost 7 bases, and 3 bases had no gene match. CDR3 length: 14 residues. CDR3 DNA sequence: TGTGCCAGCACCCGGACAGGGGTGAACACTGAAGCTTTCTTT. The encoded protein is CASTRTGVNTEAFF.

This clone was detected only a few times. This rearrangement joins TRBV6-1 to TRBJ1-2; D unresolved. Deletions cut 10 bases from V and 8 bases from J, with 14 bases between. The germline V gene encodes CDR1 MNHNS and CDR2 SASEGT. This CDR3 is 11 amino acids long. For the CDR3, the DNA is TGTGCCACCACCCCCCGTTTGGGCTACACCTTC. It encodes CATTPRLGYTF.

This chain joins TRBV13 and TRBJ1-2; the D is unclear. The CDR3 is 12 amino acids. V lost 8 bases, J lost 2 bases, and 9 bases lay in between. Germline V lookup: CDR1 PRHDT, CDR2 FYEKMQ (reference sequence). For the CDR3, the DNA is TGTGCCAGCGGTCAGGCGAACTATGGCTACACCTTC. This codes for CASGQANYGYTF.

This sequence joins TRBV6-6 and TRBJ2-5; 8 nucleotides agree with TRBD2. The V gene's germline CDR1 is MNHNY and CDR2 SVGAGI (reference sequence). J gave up 5 bases and V 0 bases, and 5 bases lay outside the gene matches. The CDR3 spans 15 residues. DNA for the CDR3: TGTGCCAGCAGTTACTCGATCAGCGGGAGTGAGACCCAGTACTTC. Translating it yields CASSYSISGSETQYF.

The V call is TRBV6-1, the J call TRBJ2-2; 7 nucleotides agree with TRBD1. J lost 7 bases, V lost 0 bases, and 8 bases had no gene match. From germline, CDR1 is MNHNS and CDR2 SASEGT. The CDR3 has 16 amino acids. CDR3 sequence: CASSEADRDWIGELFF. CDR3 bases: TGTGCCAGCAGTGAAGCCGACAGGGATTGGATCGGGGAGCTGTTTTTT.

This chain links TRBV7-9 with TRBJ2-7; no reliable D call. Per the germline V gene, CDR1 is SEHNR and CDR2 is FQNEAQ (reference sequence). V was trimmed by 2 bases and J by 3 bases, leaving 8 bases between them. This CDR3 is built from 13 residues. The CDR3: CASSLKDRYEQYF. The DNA for the CDR3 is TGTGCCAGCAGCTTAAAGGACCGCTACGAGCAGTACTTC.

This clone was recorded once. The rearrangement uses TRBV27 and TRBJ2-1; no clear D gene. Germline V gives CDR1 MNHEY, CDR2 SMNVEV (reference sequence). The CDR3 is made up of 15 amino acids. Trimming took off 3 bases at V and 2 bases at J, with 11 bases between the two ends. The CDR3 DNA follows: TGTGCCAGCAGTTTTGGACGGAGCCCCTACAATGAGCAGTTCTTC. It encodes CASSFGRSPYNEQFF.

The chain carries TRBV5-1 and TRBJ1-1; TRBD1 is a possible D gene (5 bases). Germline V gene lookup returns CDR1 SGHRS and CDR2 YFSETQ. The CDR3 is 13 residues long. V dropped 4 bases and J dropped 6 bases, with 13 bases sitting between them. This CDR3 reads CASSDGTDAEAFF. CDR3 sequence (DNA): TGCGCCAGCAGCGACGGGACTGACGCTGAAGCTTTCTTT.

This chain uses TRBV7-9 with TRBJ2-2, with a possible D match to TRBD1 (5 bases). The CDR3 totals 16 residues. V lost 4 bases and J 3 bases, leaving 15 bases between the germline ends. Germline V lookup: CDR1 SEHNR, CDR2 FQNEAQ (reference sequence). Here the CDR3 reads CASSSRGGIYTGELFF. Written as DNA, the CDR3 is TGTGCCAGCAGCTCTAGGGGCGGAATATACACCGGGGAGCTGTTTTTT.

The chain combines TRBV27 with TRBJ1-4, with D unclear. Trimming pared 5 bases from V and 3 bases from J, leaving 13 bases between. The CDR3 runs 15 residues. The germline gives CDR1 MNHEY, CDR2 SMNVEV (reference sequence). The chain's CDR3 is CASSLSVNPNEKLFF. CDR3 nucleotide sequence: TGTGCCAGCAGTCTCTCGGTCAATCCTAATGAAAAACTGTTTTTT.